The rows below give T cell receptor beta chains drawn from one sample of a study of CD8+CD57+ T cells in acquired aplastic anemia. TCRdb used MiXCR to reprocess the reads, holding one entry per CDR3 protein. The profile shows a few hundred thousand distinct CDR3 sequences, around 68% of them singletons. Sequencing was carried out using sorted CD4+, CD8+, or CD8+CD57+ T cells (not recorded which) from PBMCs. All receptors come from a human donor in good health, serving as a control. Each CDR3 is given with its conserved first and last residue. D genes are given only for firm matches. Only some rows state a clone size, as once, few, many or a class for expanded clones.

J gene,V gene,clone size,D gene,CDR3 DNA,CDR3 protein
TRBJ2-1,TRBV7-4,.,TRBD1,TGTGCCAGCAGCAGGGACAGCTTTCCTTTATCCTACACTGAGCAGTTCTTC,CASSRDSFPLSYTEQFF
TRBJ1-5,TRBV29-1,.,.,TGCAGCGCCGCCAGCAGTAGACAGAGAAATCAGCCCCAGCATTTT,CSAASSRQRNQPQHF
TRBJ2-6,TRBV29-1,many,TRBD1,TGCAGCGTCGAGATCACGGACAGGGGTGTGCCTGGGGCCAACGTCCTGACTTTC,CSVEITDRGVPGANVLTF
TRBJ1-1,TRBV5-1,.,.,TGCGCCAGCAGCTTGGTCTGCGGCTCCTATTTCTTT,CASSLVCGSYFF
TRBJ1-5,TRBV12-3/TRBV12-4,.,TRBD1,TGTGCCAGCAGTTCGGGGGTAGGGACAGGGGGCAATCAGCCCCAGCATTTT,CASSSGVGTGGNQPQHF
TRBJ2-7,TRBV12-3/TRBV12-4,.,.,TGTGCTAGTGGTTCCCGGGGGGCATCCTACGAGCAGTACTTC,CASGSRGASYEQYF
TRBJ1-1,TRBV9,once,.,TGTGCCAGCAGCGTGCCGGGGCCCATCTACGAGCAGTTT,CASSVPGPIYEQF
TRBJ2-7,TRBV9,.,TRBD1,TGTGCCAGCAGCATAGAAAGGACACAGGGGTTCAAGGAGTACTTC,CASSIERTQGFKEYF
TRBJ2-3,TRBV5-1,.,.,TGCGCCAGCAGCTTGGGGCAGGGGCGAAATAGCACAGATACGCAGTATTTT,CASSLGQGRNSTDTQYF
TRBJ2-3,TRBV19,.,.,TGTGCCAGTACCCCTGGGGATACGGGGGCTGGAAACACCACATATTCGCAGTATTTT,CASTPGDTGAGNTTYSQYF
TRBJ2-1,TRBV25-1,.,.,TGTGCCAGCAGTGAATTCGTTGGCGGGGCCACAAATGAGCAGTTCTTC,CASSEFVGGATNEQFF
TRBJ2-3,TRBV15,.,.,TGTGCCACCAGCGGTCGCCAGGATAGCGCTGATACGCAGTATTTT,CATSGRQDSADTQYF
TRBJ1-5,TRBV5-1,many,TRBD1,TGCGCCAGCAGCAGGGGACAGGGGAGCGGACAGCCCCAGCATTTT,CASSRGQGSGQPQHF
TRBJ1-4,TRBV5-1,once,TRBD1,TGCGCCAGCAGCTCGGCGGACGCAGGGGGCGCGGAAAAACTGTTTTTT,CASSSADAGGAEKLFF
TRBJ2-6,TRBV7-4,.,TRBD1,TGTGCCAGCAGCGTAGCGGACAGGGACGTTGGGGCTAACTTCCAGACTTTC,CASSVADRDVGANFQTF